The text below deals with one T cell receptor (beta chain). As yet, its antigen is unknown. The sample comes from a study of CD8 T cells in Susac syndrome. Regarding the study as a whole: The study conceded that relatively few individuals underwent its TCR sequencing and HLA analysis.

Deletions cut 4 bases from V and 2 bases from J, with 15 bases between. Germline V CDR1 and CDR2: PRHDT, FYEKMQ (reference sequence). CDR3 length equals 15 residues. Sequencing of TCR beta, carried out with a high-throughput approach, was applied to CD8+ and CD4+ T cells from the blood. The TEMRA cells underwent FACS enrichment, while the CD8+ and CD4+ T cells underwent negative isolation. Reverse transcription of about 0.5 to 1 ug RNA was carried out with random hexamers. MiXCR, applied by TCRdb to the immunoSEQ multiplex PCR reads, yields one record per CDR3 protein. This table holds some 100,000 distinct CDR3 sequences, 95% found once.

The chain couples TRBV13 to TRBJ2-7, with D possibly called TRBD1 or TRBD2 (5 bases each). This receptor was identified in a human donor with Susac syndrome. The sequenced sample was CD8+ T cells from PBMCs. For the CDR3, the DNA is TGTGCCAGCAGCTCCAGGTGGGACGGACCCTACGAGCAGTACTTC. Translated: CASSSRWDGPYEQYF.